This TCR beta chain was sequenced during a study of T cells in Graves' hyperthyroidism and ophthalmopathy. Germline V lookup: CDR1 SGHAT, CDR2 FQNNGV. V shed 2 bases and J shed 4 bases, with 14 bases lying between them. The CDR3 length is 15 residues. What was amplified from RNA transcripts were TCR beta CDR3 regions. The HTBI primer set drove a first-round RT-PCR of the TCR CDR3. MiXCR, applied by TCRdb to the multiplex PCR reads, yields one record per CDR3 protein. The top ten clones hold 5% to 6% of a sample with a few hundred thousand distinct CDR3 sequences, roughly 13% of them seen once. Details on this clonotype: This may be a read error, as it is one base from a much larger clone.

The chain uses TRBV11-2 and TRBJ1-2; D might be TRBD1 (6 bases). The sequencing input was blood. The sequence was obtained from a woman aged 18 to 35 with Graves' hyperthyroidism. The CDR3 protein is CASSLSAGTPYGYTF. In DNA, the CDR3 is TGTGCCAGCAGCTTATCGGCAGGGACACCCTATGGCTACACCTTC.